This note documents a single T cell receptor (beta chain) sequence. Its cognate antigen is unknown. The source of the sample is a study of shared clonotypes between healthy human individuals. Study results and caveats: Sequencing depth was expected to affect clonotype sharing among donors. The genetic and exposure-history diversity represented was limited by few donors.

The CDR3 is made up of 14 amino acids. Germline CDR1 and CDR2: MGHRA and YSYEKL. Trimming removed 0 bases at V and 1 base at J, with 4 bases between. The table came from immunoSEQ multiplex PCR; TCRdb's copy has only in-frame clones and leaves some out. Among some 490,000 clones listed, around 80% were seen once. The receptor was isolated from a woman in her thirties or forties in good health. Some clones in this sample may be carry-over from other donors' samples. The chain links TRBV4-1 to TRBJ1-3; no definite D call. Sequencing was done on a sample of PBMCs. The CDR3 is CASSQERSGNTIYF. DNA for the CDR3: TGCGCCAGCAGCCAAGAGAGGTCTGGAAACACCATATATTTT.